This T cell receptor beta chain was identified in a study of T cells after yellow fever vaccination (dated by TCRdb to between 2019 and 2020). About the study as a whole: The SMART-Seq v4 Ultra Low Input RNA kit was used to prepare libraries from fractions with low cell numbers. Blood samples were taken at several timepoints before and after primary and secondary immunization, and bulk PBMC replicates and cell subsets were isolated. Two healthy male donors made up the cohort, one aged 18 to 29 years and the other aged 30 to 40 years. Bulk TCR alpha and beta repertoires were sequenced longitudinally to track T-cell clones before and after primary and booster YFV17D yellow fever vaccination.

The sample's treatment or condition label, in plain terms: live attenuated yellow fever vaccine strain. A standard Ficoll-Paque protocol was used to isolate PBMCs from peripheral blood. Dynabeads CD4 and CD8 positive selection kits were used to isolate CD4 and CD8 T-cell fractions. TriZol was used to extract RNA from bulk PBMCs, from CD4 and CD8 fractions, and from dextramer-positive and dextramer-negative fractions. The germline V gene encodes CDR1 SGHRS and CDR2 YFSETQ. The trim is 4 bases for V and 0 bases for J, with a gap of 13 bases between the germline ends. The CDR3 numbers 15 residues from cysteine through phenylalanine. Just the 45-base CDR3 DNA is kept, in frame starting at base 1. A note on this clonotype: This receptor's antigen is unknown. The sample holds no much larger clone one base away, and base qualities are not on file.

The study at large found these results: FACS-sorted repertoires could contain abundant contaminating clonotypes from the bulk population, so computational filtering was required. A small fraction of clonotypes appeared in both the CD4 and CD8 compartments, likely as a result of convergent recombination. Because only a couple of donors were included in the study, the extent to which the findings can be generalized is limited. After the booster, most of the clones that had expanded following primary vaccination were detected again (almost 98% of CD4 and 80% to 90% of CD8), which suggests that memory was broadly maintained. The secondary T-cell response was weaker than the primary response but faster, peaking on day 5 instead of day 15.

TCRdb records Illumina NovaSeq 6000 as the sequencer. Synthesis of TCR cDNA relied on 5'RACE template switching, a step that introduced a universal primer site along with unique molecular identifiers. cDNA synthesis was primed from both the TCR alpha and TCR beta constant segments. Library amplification used two PCR steps, and the second PCR step added sample barcodes and sequencing adapters. Sequencing of libraries was done on Illumina HiSeq 2500 (2x100 bp) or NovaSeq (2x150 bp). In the paper's pipeline: MIGEC handled demultiplexing of reads and collapsing into UMI consensus sequences, while MiXCR performed V(D)J alignment. Clonotypes responding to the vaccine were identified with edgeR on replicate PBMC samples, with the criteria of FDR below 0.01 and a log2 fold change above 5 up to day 15. Each bulk clonotype was labeled CD4 or CD8 based on which sequenced repertoire, CD4 or CD8, contained the clonotype at higher abundance. The public reads were reanalyzed by TCRdb: fastp trimming at Q25, MiXCR alignment, in-frame beta chains only. Each CDR3 protein appears once, grouped with its most common genes and DNA. In this record, the V and J calls reflect TCRdb's handling and not the investigators' own analysis. This sample has some 300,000 distinct CDR3 sequences in its table, and 7.5% to 9% of those were observed once. The top ten clones comprise 3% to 3.5% of the sample.

This material consisted of CD4+ T cells sorted from PBMCs, taken 5 days after the yellow fever booster vaccination. The clonotype originates from a man between 18 and 35 years old who received the YFV17D yellow fever vaccine. The V and J genes are TRBV5-1 and TRBJ1-1; no D gene call is confident. The encoded CDR3 is CASSLSSGMNTEAFF. The DNA sequence is TGCGCCAGCAGCCTCTCGTCCGGCATGAACACTGAAGCTTTCTTT.